This TCR beta chain was found in a study of T-cell reconstitution after alpha-beta-depleted transplantation in children. Study-level points and caveats: A year had passed since transplant, and T-cell counts and diversity by then came mostly from newly produced T cells. Reports say that about two months after transplant, the alpha-beta T cells came out of several hundred graft clones that had expanded. High day-60 TCRbeta diversity in some patients came from surviving recipient T cells and thymic progenitors.

This clonotype showed up many times. Its target is not known. It was with unique molecular identifiers that the TCRbeta library was prepared. One entry per CDR3 protein results from TCRdb running MiXCR on the PCR reads. The sample consists of 200,000 to 250,000 distinct CDR3 sequences, around 8% of them appearing once. This TCR was recovered from a male patient younger than 18 who had a stem cell transplant for acute lymphoblastic leukemia, so the T cells may come from the graft donor. The input for sequencing was PBMCs, mostly from graft donor cells, taken 180 days after TCRalphabeta/CD19-depleted stem cell transplant.

CDR3 in amino acids: CSAWTSGVVDTQYF. CDR3 coding DNA: TGCAGTGCTTGGACTAGCGGGGTCGTAGATACGCAGTATTTT. The chain carries TRBV20-1 and TRBJ2-3, with 12 bases lining up with TRBD2. With 5 bases clipped from V and 5 bases from J, the junction kept 5 bases outside the gene matches. Germline V gives CDR1 DFQATT, CDR2 SNEGSKA (reference sequence). CDR3 length: 14 amino acids.